Reported below is one T cell receptor beta chain. The antigen is undetermined. This sample was included in a study of T cells in localized non-small cell lung cancer. Study results and limitations: The study linked higher blood T cell density to longer overall survival. Clonality peaked in uninvolved adjacent lung rather than tumor. Sequencing covered just one tumor region, so heterogeneity cannot be ruled out.

V was cut by 2 bases and J by 5 bases, with 2 bases left in between. The CDR3 loop spans 11 amino acids. The germline V gene encodes CDR1 MNHEY and CDR2 SVGAGI. Method: immunoSEQ multiplex PCR; TCRdb's copy keeps in-frame clones and lacks some. The data show tens of thousands of clones, 88% seen once. The specimen comprised peripheral blood mononuclear cells, sampled before any cancer treatment. The TCR originated in a male donor at least 60 years old with stage II lung adenocarcinoma. J is TRBJ2-3 and V is TRBV6-5; D not certain. DNA of the CDR3: TGTGCCAGCAGTTACCTAGATACGCAGTATTTT. It yields the protein CASSYLDTQYF.